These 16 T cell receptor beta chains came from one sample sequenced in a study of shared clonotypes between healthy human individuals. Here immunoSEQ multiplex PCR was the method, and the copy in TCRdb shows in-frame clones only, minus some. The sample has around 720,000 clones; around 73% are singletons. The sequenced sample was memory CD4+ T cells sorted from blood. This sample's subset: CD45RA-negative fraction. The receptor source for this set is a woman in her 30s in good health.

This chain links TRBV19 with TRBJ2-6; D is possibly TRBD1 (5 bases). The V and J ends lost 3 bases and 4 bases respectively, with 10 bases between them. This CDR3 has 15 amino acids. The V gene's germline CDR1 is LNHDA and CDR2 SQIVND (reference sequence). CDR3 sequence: CASSIKGLGANVLTF. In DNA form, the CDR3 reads TGTGCCAGTAGTATTAAGGGGTTGGGGGCCAACGTCCTGACTTTC.

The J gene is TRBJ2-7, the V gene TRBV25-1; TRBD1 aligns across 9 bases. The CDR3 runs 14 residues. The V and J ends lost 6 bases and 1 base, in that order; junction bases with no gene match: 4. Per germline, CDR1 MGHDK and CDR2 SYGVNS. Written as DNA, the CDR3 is TGTGCCAGCAGCGGGACAGGGAGTTCCTACGAGCAGTACTTC. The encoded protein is CASSGTGSSYEQYF.

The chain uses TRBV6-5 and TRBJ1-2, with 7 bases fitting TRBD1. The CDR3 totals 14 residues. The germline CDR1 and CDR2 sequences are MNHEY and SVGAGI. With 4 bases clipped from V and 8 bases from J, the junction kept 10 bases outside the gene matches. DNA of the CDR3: TGTGCCAGCAGTTCTCAGGGGGGTGTGGAGGGCTACACCTTC. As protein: CASSSQGGVEGYTF.

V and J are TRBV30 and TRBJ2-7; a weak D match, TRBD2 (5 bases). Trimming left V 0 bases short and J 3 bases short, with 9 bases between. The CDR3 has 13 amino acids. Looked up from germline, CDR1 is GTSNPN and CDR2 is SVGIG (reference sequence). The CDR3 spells CAWSVGLGYEQYF. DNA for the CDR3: TGTGCCTGGAGTGTAGGACTCGGCTACGAGCAGTACTTC.

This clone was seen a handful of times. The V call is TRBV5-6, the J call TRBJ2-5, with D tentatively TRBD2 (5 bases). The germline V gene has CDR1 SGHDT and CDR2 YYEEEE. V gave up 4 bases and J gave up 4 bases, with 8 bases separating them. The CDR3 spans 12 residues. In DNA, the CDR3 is TGTGCCAGCAGCCGGACTGTAGAGACCCAGTACTTC. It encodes CASSRTVETQYF.

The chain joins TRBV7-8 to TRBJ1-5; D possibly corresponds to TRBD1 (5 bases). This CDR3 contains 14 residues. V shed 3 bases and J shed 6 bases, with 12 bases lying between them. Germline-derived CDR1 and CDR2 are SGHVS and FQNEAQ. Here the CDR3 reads CASSFQGRSQPQHF. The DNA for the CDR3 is TGTGCCAGCAGCTTCCAGGGAAGGAGTCAGCCCCAGCATTTT.

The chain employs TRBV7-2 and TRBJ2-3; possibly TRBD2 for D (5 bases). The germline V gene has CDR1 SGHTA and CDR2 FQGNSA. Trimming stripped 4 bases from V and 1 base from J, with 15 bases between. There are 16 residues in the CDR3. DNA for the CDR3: TGTGCCAGCAGCTCCCGGGGAGCGCAGGGCACAGATACGCAGTATTTT. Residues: CASSSRGAQGTDTQYF.

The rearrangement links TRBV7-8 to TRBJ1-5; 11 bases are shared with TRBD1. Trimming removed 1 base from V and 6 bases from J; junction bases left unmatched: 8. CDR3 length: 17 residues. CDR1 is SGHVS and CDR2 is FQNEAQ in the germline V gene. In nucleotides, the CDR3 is TGTGCCAGCAGCTTAGGTACCGGGACAGGGGGTACTCAGCCCCAGCATTTT. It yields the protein CASSLGTGTGGTQPQHF.

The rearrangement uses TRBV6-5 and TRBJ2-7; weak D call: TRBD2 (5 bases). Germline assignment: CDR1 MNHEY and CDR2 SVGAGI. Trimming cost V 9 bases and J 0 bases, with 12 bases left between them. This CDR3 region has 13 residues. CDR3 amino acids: CASRAETSYEQYF. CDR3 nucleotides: TGTGCCAGTAGAGCGGAAACCTCCTACGAGCAGTACTTC.

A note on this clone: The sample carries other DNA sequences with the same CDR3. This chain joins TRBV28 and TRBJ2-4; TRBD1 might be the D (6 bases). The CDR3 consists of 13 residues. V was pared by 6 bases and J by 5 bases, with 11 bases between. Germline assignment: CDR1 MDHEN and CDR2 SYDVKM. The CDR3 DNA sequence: TGTGCCAGCAGGCAGGGGTTCGAAAACATTCAGTACTTC. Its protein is CASRQGFENIQYF.

The CDR3 here is CASSFGQPSYEQYF. In DNA form, the CDR3 reads TGTGCCAGCAGCTTTGGGCAGCCATCCTACGAGCAGTACTTC. The rearrangement uses TRBV5-6 and TRBJ2-7; no reliable D call. CDR1 is SGHDT and CDR2 is YYEEEE in the germline V gene. The CDR3 loop spans 14 amino acids. The V gene lost 2 bases and the J gene lost 1 base, with 10 bases spanning the gap.

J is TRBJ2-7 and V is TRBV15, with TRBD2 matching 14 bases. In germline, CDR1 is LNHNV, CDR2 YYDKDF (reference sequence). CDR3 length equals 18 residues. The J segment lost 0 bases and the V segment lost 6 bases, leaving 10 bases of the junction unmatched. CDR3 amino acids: CATRAGTSGRRGSYEQYF. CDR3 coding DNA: TGTGCCACCAGAGCCGGGACTAGCGGGAGAAGGGGCTCCTACGAGCAGTACTTC.

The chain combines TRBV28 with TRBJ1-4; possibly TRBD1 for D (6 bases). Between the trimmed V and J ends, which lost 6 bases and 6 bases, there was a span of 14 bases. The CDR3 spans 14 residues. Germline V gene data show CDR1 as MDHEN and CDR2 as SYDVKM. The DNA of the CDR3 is TGTGCCAGCAGGCCAGGGGATATCTATGAAAAACTGTTTTTT. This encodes CASRPGDIYEKLFF.

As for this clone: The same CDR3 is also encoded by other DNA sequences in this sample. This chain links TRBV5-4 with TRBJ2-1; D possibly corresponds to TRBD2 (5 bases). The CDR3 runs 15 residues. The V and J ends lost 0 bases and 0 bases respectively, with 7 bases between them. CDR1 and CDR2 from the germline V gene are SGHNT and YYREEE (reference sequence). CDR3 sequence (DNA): TGTGCCAGCAGCTTGGGAACTAGCTCCTACAATGAGCAGTTCTTC. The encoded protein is CASSLGTSSYNEQFF.

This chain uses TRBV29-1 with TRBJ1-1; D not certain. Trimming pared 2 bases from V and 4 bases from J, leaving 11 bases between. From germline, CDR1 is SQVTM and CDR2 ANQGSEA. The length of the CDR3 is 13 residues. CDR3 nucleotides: TGCAGCGTTGAAAGAAGCAGTTTCACTGAAGCTTTCTTT. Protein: CSVERSSFTEAFF.

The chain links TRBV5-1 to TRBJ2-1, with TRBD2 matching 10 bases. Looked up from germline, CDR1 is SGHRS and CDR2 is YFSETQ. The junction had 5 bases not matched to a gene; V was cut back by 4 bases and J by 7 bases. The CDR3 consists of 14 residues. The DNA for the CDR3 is TGCGCCAGCAGCCCGGGACTAGCGTTTAATGAGCAGTTCTTC. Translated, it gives CASSPGLAFNEQFF. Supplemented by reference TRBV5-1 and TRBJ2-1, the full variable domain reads KAGVTQTPRYLIKTRGQQVTLSCSPISGHRSVSWYQQTPGQGLQFLFEYFSETQRNKGNFPGRFSGRQFSNSRSEMNVSTLELGDSALYLCASSPGLAFNEQFFGPGTRLTVL.